This T cell receptor beta chain comes out of a study of human T cells and chemical hapten exposure. Deletions cut 3 bases from V and 0 bases from J, with 9 bases between. The germline gives CDR1 DFQATT, CDR2 SNEGSKA (reference sequence). The CDR3 extends over 14 amino acids. TCRdb re-called the RACE reads through MiXCR, storing one row per CDR3 protein. The sample lists tens of thousands of distinct CDR3 sequences; about 9% were seen once. Time point here: patch test 2, 6 weeks after DPC sensitization. Regarding treatment: therapeutic diphenylcyclopropenone sensitization with weekly scalp DPC. The receptor's source is a woman in her forties or fifties with alopecia areata. Some clones in this sample may be carry-over from other donors' samples. The J gene is TRBJ2-1, the V gene TRBV20-1; D not resolved. The sample here was whole blood, taken in connection with sensitization to the hapten diphenylcyclopropenone (DPC). CDR3 sequence (DNA): TGCAGTGCTAGTGACGCGGCCTCCTACAATGAGCAGTTCTTC. Translation: CSASDAASYNEQFF.